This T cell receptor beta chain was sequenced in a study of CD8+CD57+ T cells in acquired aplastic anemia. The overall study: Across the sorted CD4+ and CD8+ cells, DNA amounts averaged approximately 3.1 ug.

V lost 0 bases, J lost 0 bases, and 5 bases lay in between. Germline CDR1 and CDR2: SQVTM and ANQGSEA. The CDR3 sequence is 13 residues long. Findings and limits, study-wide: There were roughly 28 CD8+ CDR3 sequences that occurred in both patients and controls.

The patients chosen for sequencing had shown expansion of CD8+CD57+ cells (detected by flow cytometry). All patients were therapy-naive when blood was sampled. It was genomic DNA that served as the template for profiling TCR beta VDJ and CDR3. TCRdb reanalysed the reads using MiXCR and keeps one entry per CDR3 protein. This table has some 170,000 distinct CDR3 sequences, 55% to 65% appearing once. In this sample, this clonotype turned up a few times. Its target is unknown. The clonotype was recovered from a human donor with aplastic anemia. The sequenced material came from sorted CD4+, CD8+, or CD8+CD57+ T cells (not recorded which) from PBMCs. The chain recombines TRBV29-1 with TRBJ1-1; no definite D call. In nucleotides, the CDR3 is TGCAGCGTTGAAGAGAACCTGAACACTGAAGCTTTCTTT. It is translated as CSVEENLNTEAFF.